Below are 22 T cell receptor beta chains sequenced from a single sample in a study of T cell responses to AZD1222 COVID-19 vaccine. Some clones are missing from TCRdb's copy, which holds only in-frame ones; the method was immunoSEQ multiplex PCR. The sample records about 100,000 clones, about 89% being singletons. The sample was peripheral blood, taken on day 0 of AZD1222 vaccination. The source of these receptors is an adult in good health.

This clone was detected only a few times. The chain carries TRBV5-4 and TRBJ1-1, with a tentative D call TRBD1 (6 bases). In germline, CDR1 is SGHNT, CDR2 YYREEE (reference sequence). V was pared by 4 bases and J by 0 bases, with 13 bases between. The CDR3 consists of 15 residues. The CDR3 DNA sequence: TGTGCCAGCAGCGACCGACAGGCCTTGAACACTGAAGCTTTCTTT. Translation: CASSDRQALNTEAFF.

The chain couples TRBV7-9 to TRBJ1-5, with D perhaps TRBD1 (5 bases). V gave up 1 base and J gave up 5 bases, with 9 bases separating them. The germline gives CDR1 SEHNR, CDR2 FQNEAQ (reference sequence). The CDR3 has 14 amino acids. CDR3 residues: CASSLVPGDQPQHF. In DNA, the CDR3 is TGTGCCAGCAGCTTAGTGCCGGGGGATCAGCCCCAGCATTTT.

The CDR3 sequence: CASSLWPTGDSPLHF. The DNA of the CDR3 is TGCGCCAGCAGCTTGTGGCCTACAGGGGACTCACCCCTCCACTTT. The V gene is TRBV5-1, the J gene TRBJ1-6; 7 positions agree with TRBD1. CDR3 size: 15 residues. Germline CDR1 SGHRS, CDR2 YFSETQ. The ends lost 1 base at V and 10 bases at J; junction bases unmatched: 8. The full variable domain, in which reference TRBV5-1 and TRBJ1-6 provide the parts outside the CDR3, is KAGVTQTPRYLIKTRGQQVTLSCSPISGHRSVSWYQQTPGQGLQFLFEYFSETQRNKGNFPGRFSGRQFSNSRSEMNVSTLELGDSALYLCASSLWPTGDSPLHFGNGTRLTVT.

This chain uses TRBV4-1 with TRBJ2-3, with D possibly being TRBD1 (5 bases). Germline V gene data show CDR1 as MGHRA and CDR2 as YSYEKL. There are 18 residues in the CDR3. The V and J ends lost 0 bases and 0 bases respectively, with 16 bases between them. The CDR3 spells CASSQDTPTGTSTDTQYF. CDR3 coding DNA: TGCGCCAGCAGCCAAGATACCCCCACAGGAACTAGCACAGATACGCAGTATTTT.

The chain is built from TRBV20-1 and TRBJ2-7; D uncertain. This CDR3 comprises 11 residues. CDR1 and CDR2 from the germline V gene are DFQATT and SNEGSKA (reference sequence). The V end lost 6 bases, the J end lost 9 bases, and 15 bases lay between the germline ends. In nucleotides, the CDR3 is TGCAGTGCCCACGGCGTGGTCGGGCAGTACTTC. This gives the protein CSAHGVVGQYF.

V usage is TRBV11-3 and J usage is TRBJ2-7; TRBD1 is a possible D gene (6 bases). This CDR3 is 15 amino acids long. CDR1 SGHNT and CDR2 YENEEA come from the germline V gene. V was pared by 5 bases and J by 0 bases, with 14 bases between. The chain's CDR3 is CASSPGDGTSYEQYF. The CDR3 DNA sequence: TGTGCCAGCAGCCCAGGGGACGGAACCTCCTACGAGCAGTACTTC.

This rearrangement joins TRBV4-2 to TRBJ2-7, with 10 bases fitting TRBD1. This CDR3 has 15 residues. J lost 7 bases, V lost 4 bases, and 10 bases had no gene match. Germline CDR1 LGHNA, CDR2 YNFKEQ. CDR3 amino acids: CASSPGTGALREQYF. DNA of the CDR3: TGTGCCAGCAGCCCGGGGACAGGGGCCCTCCGGGAGCAGTACTTC.

The rearrangement links TRBV7-2 to TRBJ1-2, with a tentative D call TRBD1 (6 bases). CDR1 SGHTA and CDR2 FQGNSA come from the germline V gene. This CDR3 is 16 amino acids long. Trimming cost V 4 bases and J 4 bases, with 19 bases left between them. CDR3 amino acids: CASSSGDIRQVYGYTF. CDR3 bases: TGTGCCAGCAGCTCCGGGGACATTCGGCAGGTCTATGGCTACACCTTC.

The chain combines TRBV9 with TRBJ1-2; D is unclear. V shed 3 bases and J shed 4 bases, with 13 bases lying between them. CDR3 size: 14 residues. Germline lookup yields CDR1 SGDLS and CDR2 YYNGEE. The CDR3 bases are TGTGCCAGCAGCGGACAAGGACGGGCCTATGGCTACACCTTC. It yields the protein CASSGQGRAYGYTF.

Notes on this clone: One end of the junction is discordant with germline, which a read error may explain. This chain joins TRBV9 and TRBJ1-1; no reliable D call. Germline CDR1 is SGDLS and CDR2 is YYNGEE. This CDR3 has 14 residues. CDR3 sequence: CASSKGPTNIEAFF. The CDR3 coding sequence is TGTGCCAGCAGCAAAGGACCGACGAACATTGAAGCTTTCTTT. Full variable domain (outside the CDR3, taken from reference TRBV9 and TRBJ1-1): DSGVTQTPKHLITATGQRVTLRCSPRSGDLSVYWYQQSLDQGLQFLIQYYNGEERAKGNILERFSAQQFPDLHSELNLSSLELGDSALYFCASSKGPTNIEAFFGQGTRLTVV.

J is TRBJ2-5 and V is TRBV19; perhaps TRBD2 as D (6 bases). The length of the CDR3 is 17 residues. V was cut by 5 bases and J by 5 bases, with 24 bases left in between. Germline CDR1 LNHDA, CDR2 SQIVND (reference sequence). CDR3: CASSPSSTRLLYETQYF. In nucleotides, the CDR3 is TGTGCCAGTAGTCCCTCCTCGACTAGGCTTTTGTACGAGACCCAGTACTTC. Full variable domain (missing parts from reference TRBV19 and TRBJ2-5): DGGITQSPKYLFRKEGQNVTLSCEQNLNHDAMYWYRQDPGQGLRLIYYSQIVNDFQKGDIAEGYSVSREKKESFPLTVTSAQKNPTAFYLCASSPSSTRLLYETQYFGPGTRLLVL.

The rearrangement links TRBV9 to TRBJ1-2, with 8 bases that match TRBD1. Germline V lookup: CDR1 SGDLS, CDR2 YYNGEE. The CDR3 spans 16 residues. V lost 5 bases, J lost 4 bases, and 13 bases stayed unmatched. The DNA of the CDR3 is TGTGCCAGCAGGGCCGGGACAGGTGACTCGGTCTATGGCTACACCTTC. Translation gives CASRAGTGDSVYGYTF. Together with reference TRBV9 and TRBJ1-2, the CDR3 gives the full variable domain: DSGVTQTPKHLITATGQRVTLRCSPRSGDLSVYWYQQSLDQGLQFLIQYYNGEERAKGNILERFSAQQFPDLHSELNLSSLELGDSALYFCASRAGTGDSVYGYTFGSGTRLTVV.

This clone came up once. The chain has TRBV5-1 and TRBJ2-1; D unclear. There are 14 residues in the CDR3. Per the germline V gene, CDR1 is SGHRS and CDR2 is YFSETQ. Trimming cost V 0 bases and J 7 bases, with 11 bases left between them. CDR3 coding DNA: TGCGCCAGCAGCTTGGCGACCCTCGGAAATGAGCAGTTCTTC. Protein: CASSLATLGNEQFF.

The V gene is TRBV6-5, the J gene TRBJ1-2, with D uncertain. Trimming took off 6 bases at V and 2 bases at J, with 10 bases between the two ends. The CDR3 runs to 13 residues. The germline V gene has CDR1 MNHEY and CDR2 SVGAGI. The CDR3 protein is CASSSRENYGYTF. The CDR3, as DNA: TGTGCCAGCAGCTCTAGGGAAAACTATGGCTACACCTTC.

The chain links TRBV5-1 to TRBJ2-2, with D perhaps given as TRBD1 or TRBD2 (6 bases each). The germline V gene has CDR1 SGHRS and CDR2 YFSETQ. V was clipped by 7 bases and J by 0 bases, with 16 bases between them. CDR3 size: 16 residues. The DNA of the CDR3 is TGCGCCAGCGTTCCGGGGGCCGGGACGAACACCGGGGAGCTGTTTTTT. Amino acid sequence: CASVPGAGTNTGELFF. The entire variable domain, with the rest obtained from reference TRBV5-1 and TRBJ2-2, is as follows: KAGVTQTPRYLIKTRGQQVTLSCSPISGHRSVSWYQQTPGQGLQFLFEYFSETQRNKGNFPGRFSGRQFSNSRSEMNVSTLELGDSALYLCASVPGAGTNTGELFFGEGSRLTVL.

The chain combines TRBV28 with TRBJ2-7, with D maybe TRBD1 (5 bases). Trimming shortened V by 6 bases and J by 0 bases, and 12 bases separated the two germline ends. Germline V CDR1 and CDR2: MDHEN, SYDVKM. CDR3 length equals 14 residues. CDR3 residues: CASRTQTASYEQYF. The DNA for the CDR3 is TGTGCCAGCAGGACACAGACAGCCTCCTACGAGCAGTACTTC.

The rearrangement uses TRBV6-4 and TRBJ1-1; 8 positions match TRBD1. The junction had 3 bases not matched to a gene; V was cut back by 5 bases and J by 4 bases. CDR1 and CDR2 (germline): MRHNA, SNTAGT. CDR3 length equals 13 residues. CDR3 nucleotide sequence: TGTGCCAGCAGTCAGACAGGGGCCACTGAAGCTTTCTTT. Translating it yields CASSQTGATEAFF.

In this sample, this clone turned up once. This sequence joins TRBV5-8 and TRBJ2-3; 10 bases line up with TRBD2. The V and J ends lost 0 bases and 5 bases, in that order; junction bases with no gene match: 6. Germline V gene lookup returns CDR1 SGHTS and CDR2 YDEGEE. This CDR3 is 16 amino acids long. As DNA, the CDR3 is TGTGCCAGCAGCTTGGGGGGCGCTAGCGGGGGAGATACGCAGTATTTT. Encoded protein: CASSLGGASGGDTQYF.

V usage is TRBV19 and J usage is TRBJ1-1, with D tentatively TRBD1 (5 bases). The CDR3 spans 17 residues. Germline V gives CDR1 LNHDA, CDR2 SQIVND (reference sequence). The ends were cut back, 0 bases at V and 6 bases at J, with 20 bases in the middle. Written as DNA, the CDR3 is TGTGCCAGTAGTATAGATTCCGGGACGGCCGACATCGCTGAAGCTTTCTTT. Translation: CASSIDSGTADIAEAFF.

The chain is built from TRBV18 and TRBJ1-3; D gene ambiguous. V lost 2 bases to trimming and J lost 5 bases, with 13 bases between them. CDR1 is KGHSH, CDR2 LQKENI, per germline. The length of the CDR3 is 15 residues. In nucleotides, the CDR3 is TGTGCCAGCTCACCAGAAGTCGGAGGGAGAAACACCATATATTTT. It is translated as CASSPEVGGRNTIYF.

J is TRBJ1-3 and V is TRBV7-9; D gene unclear. In germline, CDR1 is SEHNR, CDR2 FQNEAQ (reference sequence). V lost 7 bases to trimming and J lost 3 bases, with 10 bases between them. This CDR3 is 13 amino acids long. Here the CDR3 reads CASTQGVGNTIYF. CDR3 DNA: TGTGCCAGCACTCAAGGTGTTGGAAACACCATATATTTT.

The chain carries TRBV11-2 and TRBJ1-4, with no clear D. The CDR3 runs 14 residues. Trimming took 7 bases from V and 8 from J, leaving 17 bases between them. Germline values: CDR1 SGHAT, CDR2 FQNNGV. The CDR3 DNA reads TGTGCCAGCACCCCGAGTGAGCGTCGGGAAAAACTGTTTTTT. Protein product: CASTPSERREKLFF.